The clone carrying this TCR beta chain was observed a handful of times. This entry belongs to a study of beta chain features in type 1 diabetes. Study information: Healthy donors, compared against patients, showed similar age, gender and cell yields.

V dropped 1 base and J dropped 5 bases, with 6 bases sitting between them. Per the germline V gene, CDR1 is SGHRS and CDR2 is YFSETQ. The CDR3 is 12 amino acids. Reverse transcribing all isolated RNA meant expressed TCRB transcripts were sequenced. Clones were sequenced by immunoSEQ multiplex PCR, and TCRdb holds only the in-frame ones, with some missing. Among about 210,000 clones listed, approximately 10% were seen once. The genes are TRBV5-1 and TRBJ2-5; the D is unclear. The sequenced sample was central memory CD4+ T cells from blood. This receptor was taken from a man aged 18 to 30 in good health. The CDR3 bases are TGCGCCAGCAGCTTGAATGGTGAGACCCAGTACTTC. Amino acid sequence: CASSLNGETQYF.